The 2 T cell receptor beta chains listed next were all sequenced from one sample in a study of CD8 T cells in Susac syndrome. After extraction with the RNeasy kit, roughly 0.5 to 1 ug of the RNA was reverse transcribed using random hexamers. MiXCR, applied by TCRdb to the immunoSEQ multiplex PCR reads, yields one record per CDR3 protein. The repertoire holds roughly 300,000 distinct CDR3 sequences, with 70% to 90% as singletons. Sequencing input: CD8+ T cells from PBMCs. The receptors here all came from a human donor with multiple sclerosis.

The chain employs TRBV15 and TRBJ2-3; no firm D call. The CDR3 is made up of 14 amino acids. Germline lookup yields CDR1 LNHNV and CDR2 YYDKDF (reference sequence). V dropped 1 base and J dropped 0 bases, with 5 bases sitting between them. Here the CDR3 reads CATSRGHSTDTQYF. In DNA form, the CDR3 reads TGTGCCACCAGCAGAGGGCATAGCACAGATACGCAGTATTTT.

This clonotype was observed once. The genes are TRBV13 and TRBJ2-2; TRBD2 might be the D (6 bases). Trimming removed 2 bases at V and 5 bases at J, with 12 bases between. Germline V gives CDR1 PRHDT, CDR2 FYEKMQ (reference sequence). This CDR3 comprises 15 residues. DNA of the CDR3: TGTGCCAGCAGCTTACCAACGGGAGTTACCGGGGAGCTGTTTTTT. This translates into CASSLPTGVTGELFF.